This passage covers 9 T cell receptor beta chains from one sample sequenced in a study of cytomegalovirus exposure and HLA in healthy donors. Use of 60 Vbeta and 13 Jbeta primers characterized the PCR. Here immunoSEQ multiplex PCR was the method, and the copy in TCRdb shows in-frame clones only, minus some. The table lists 90,000 to 140,000 clones, about three quarters of them singletons. Material for sequencing was PBMCs. The receptors were gathered from a male donor in good health and CMV-seronegative.

The chain links TRBV15 to TRBJ2-7; tentative D call: TRBD1 (5 bases). The CDR3 length is 14 residues. V lost 3 bases to trimming and J lost 5 bases, with 14 bases between them. From germline, CDR1 is LNHNV and CDR2 YYDKDF (reference sequence). The CDR3 coding sequence is TGTGCCACCAGCAGTGCTCTCAGGGTCGACGAGCAGTACTTC. It is translated as CATSSALRVDEQYF.

V and J are TRBV6-1 and TRBJ2-7; 10 bases align to TRBD1. Trimming at V came to 4 bases and at J to 2 bases, leaving 8 bases not matched to a gene. Germline CDR1 is MNHNS and CDR2 is SASEGT. There are 16 residues in the CDR3. The CDR3 is CASSGPGQGTPYEQYF. The CDR3 DNA reads as TGTGCCAGCAGTGGACCGGGACAGGGGACCCCCTACGAGCAGTACTTC.

CDR3 sequence: CASRGPTNEKLFF. DNA for the CDR3: TGTGCCAGTAGGGGCCCAACTAATGAAAAACTGTTTTTT. V and J are TRBV6-6 and TRBJ1-4; D is possibly TRBD1 (5 bases). V was cut by 9 bases and J by 0 bases, with 8 bases left in between. The CDR3 is 13 amino acids. Germline loops: CDR1 MNHNY, CDR2 SVGAGI (reference sequence).

V usage is TRBV6-5 and J usage is TRBJ2-7, with TRBD1 matching 10 bases. The CDR3 runs 14 residues. Germline CDR1 and CDR2: MNHEY and SVGAGI. Trimming at V came to 2 bases and at J to 6 bases, leaving 4 bases not matched to a gene. CDR3 DNA: TGTGCCAGCAGTTACGAGGACAGGGGGACCGAGCAGTACTTC. Translation gives CASSYEDRGTEQYF.

The chain is built from TRBV9 and TRBJ2-1, with 12 bases identical to TRBD2. Germline CDR1 is SGDLS and CDR2 is YYNGEE. Germline trimming cut 1 base from V and 10 bases from J; bases unmatched to any gene: 12. This CDR3 is 17 amino acids long. CDR3: CASSVSPLAGGSVEQFF. As DNA, the CDR3 is TGTGCCAGCAGCGTATCCCCTCTAGCGGGAGGGTCCGTGGAGCAGTTCTTC.

On this clone: Other DNA sequences in the same sample also yield this CDR3. This chain links TRBV4-3 with TRBJ2-7, with TRBD2 matching over 8 bases. J was trimmed by 2 bases and V by 4 bases; bases with no gene match: 7. CDR1 is LGHNA, CDR2 YSLEER, per germline. This CDR3 is 15 amino acids long. In DNA form, the CDR3 reads TGCGCCAGCAGCCCGCGACTAGCGTCGACCTACGAGCAGTACTTC. This encodes CASSPRLASTYEQYF.

The chain couples TRBV5-8 to TRBJ2-1; 7 bases fit TRBD2. V trimming: 1 base; J trimming: 4 bases; junction bases outside the gene matches: 2. The CDR3 has 14 amino acids. Looked up from germline, CDR1 is SGHTS and CDR2 is YDEGEE. The CDR3 coding sequence is TGTGCCAGCAGCTTGCTAGCGGCGTACAATGAGCAGTTCTTC. The encoded protein is CASSLLAAYNEQFF.

The chain recombines TRBV5-1 with TRBJ1-2; TRBD1 agrees at 7 bases. V shed 5 bases and J 1 base; nucleotides not matched to a gene: 11. Per germline, CDR1 SGHRS and CDR2 YFSETQ. The CDR3 is 16 residues long. CDR3: CASSQAGTEGNYGYTF. As DNA, the CDR3 is TGCGCCAGCAGTCAGGCCGGGACAGAGGGTAACTATGGCTACACCTTC. Drawing the rest from reference TRBV5-1 and TRBJ1-2, the complete variable domain is KAGVTQTPRYLIKTRGQQVTLSCSPISGHRSVSWYQQTPGQGLQFLFEYFSETQRNKGNFPGRFSGRQFSNSRSEMNVSTLELGDSALYLCASSQAGTEGNYGYTFGSGTRLTVV.

The rearrangement links TRBV4-1 to TRBJ2-7, with 7 bases that match TRBD1. V was clipped by 5 bases and J by 4 bases; unmatched bases: 5. In germline, CDR1 is MGHRA, CDR2 YSYEKL. This CDR3 contains 13 residues. Here the CDR3 reads CASSADRAYEQYF. DNA for the CDR3: TGCGCCAGCAGCGCTGACAGGGCATACGAGCAGTACTTC.